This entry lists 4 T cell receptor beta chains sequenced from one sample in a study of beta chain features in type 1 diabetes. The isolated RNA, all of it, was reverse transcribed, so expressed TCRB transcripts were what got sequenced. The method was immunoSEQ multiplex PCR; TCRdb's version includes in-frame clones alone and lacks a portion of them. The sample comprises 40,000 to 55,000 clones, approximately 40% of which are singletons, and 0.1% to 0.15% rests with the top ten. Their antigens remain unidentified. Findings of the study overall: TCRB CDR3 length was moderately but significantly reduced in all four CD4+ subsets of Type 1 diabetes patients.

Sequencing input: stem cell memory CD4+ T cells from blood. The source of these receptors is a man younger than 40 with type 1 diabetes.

CDR3 in amino acids: CASSLQGQPGNTIYF. The CDR3 nucleotides read TGCGCCAGCAGCCTACAGGGCCAGCCTGGAAACACCATATATTTT. The chain joins TRBV5-1 to TRBJ1-3, with a possible D match to TRBD1 (6 bases). The CDR3 is 15 amino acids. Looked up from germline, CDR1 is SGHRS and CDR2 is YFSETQ. The V gene lost 4 bases and the J gene lost 2 bases, with 13 bases spanning the gap.

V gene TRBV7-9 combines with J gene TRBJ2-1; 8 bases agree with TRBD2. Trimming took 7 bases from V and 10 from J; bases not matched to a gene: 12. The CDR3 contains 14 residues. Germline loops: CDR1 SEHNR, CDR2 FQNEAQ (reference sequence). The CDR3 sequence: CASTEPPLAVEQFF. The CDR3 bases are TGTGCCAGCACAGAACCCCCACTAGCGGTCGAGCAGTTCTTC.

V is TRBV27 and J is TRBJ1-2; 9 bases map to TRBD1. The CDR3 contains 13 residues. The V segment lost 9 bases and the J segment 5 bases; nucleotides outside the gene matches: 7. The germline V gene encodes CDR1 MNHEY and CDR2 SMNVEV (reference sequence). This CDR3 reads CASRDRAAYGYTF. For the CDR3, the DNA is TGTGCCAGTCGGGACAGGGCCGCTTATGGCTACACCTTC.

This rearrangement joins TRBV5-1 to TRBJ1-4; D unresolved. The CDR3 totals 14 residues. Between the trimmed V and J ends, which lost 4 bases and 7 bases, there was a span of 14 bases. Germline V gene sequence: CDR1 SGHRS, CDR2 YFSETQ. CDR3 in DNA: TGCGCCAGCAGCCCCGACGTGGGCAGTGAAAAACTGTTTTTT. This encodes CASSPDVGSEKLFF. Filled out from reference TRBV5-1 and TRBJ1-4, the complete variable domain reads KAGVTQTPRYLIKTRGQQVTLSCSPISGHRSVSWYQQTPGQGLQFLFEYFSETQRNKGNFPGRFSGRQFSNSRSEMNVSTLELGDSALYLCASSPDVGSEKLFFGSGTQLSVL.